Listed here are 29 T cell receptor beta chains from one sample, sequenced in a study of cytomegalovirus exposure and HLA in healthy donors. With 60 Vbeta and 13 Jbeta primers, the PCR was carried out. Profiled with immunoSEQ multiplex PCR; TCRdb holds only in-frame clones, not every one. Found here are around 150,000 clones, roughly 80% of them singletons; the top ten hold approximately 2%. Sequencing was performed on PBMCs. Receptor source: a female donor in good health and CMV-seronegative.

The V and J genes are TRBV5-1 and TRBJ1-1; no clear D. Trimming took off 0 bases at V and 1 base at J, with 4 bases between the two ends. Germline V gene lookup returns CDR1 SGHRS and CDR2 YFSETQ. CDR3 length equals 13 residues. The CDR3 loop reads CASSLAWNTEAFF. In DNA form, the CDR3 reads TGCGCCAGCAGCTTGGCTTGGAACACTGAAGCTTTCTTT.

V gene TRBV5-6 combines with J gene TRBJ1-2, with TRBD1 identical over 12 bases. The ends lost 4 bases at V and 8 bases at J; junction bases unmatched: 12. Germline V gene sequence: CDR1 SGHDT, CDR2 YYEEEE. The CDR3 consists of 16 residues. In DNA form, the CDR3 reads TGTGCCAGCAGCCCCGCTCTCGGGACAGGGGGCTCCGGCTACACCTTC. Translating gives CASSPALGTGGSGYTF. Full variable domain (rest looked up from reference TRBV5-6 and TRBJ1-2): DAGVTQSPTHLIKTRGQQVTLRCSPKSGHDTVSWYQQALGQGPQFIFQYYEEEERQRGNFPDRFSGHQFPNYSSELNVNALLLGDSALYLCASSPALGTGGSGYTFGSGTRLTVV.

The chain joins TRBV19 to TRBJ1-6; TRBD1 agrees at 10 bases. In germline, CDR1 is LNHDA, CDR2 SQIVND (reference sequence). This CDR3 has 18 amino acids. V shed 6 bases and J 0 bases; nucleotides not matched to a gene: 8. CDR3 DNA: TGTGCCAGTAGGACGACAGGGGGCAAGAGCTCCTATAATTCACCCCTCCACTTT. Its translation is CASRTTGGKSSYNSPLHF.

V and J are TRBV7-8 and TRBJ1-2; D perhaps matches TRBD1 (6 bases). V was clipped by 3 bases and J by 0 bases, with 8 bases between them. CDR1 and CDR2 (germline): SGHVS, FQNEAQ. The CDR3 runs to 14 residues. CDR3 in DNA: TGTGCCAGCAGCTTTGACAGGACTAACTATGGCTACACCTTC. Its protein is CASSFDRTNYGYTF.

The rearrangement uses TRBV19 and TRBJ1-3, with unresolved D. Germline loops: CDR1 LNHDA, CDR2 SQIVND (reference sequence). V was cut by 6 bases and J by 0 bases, with 6 bases left in between. This CDR3 is 13 amino acids long. The CDR3 sequence is CASRYSSGNTIYF. CDR3 DNA: TGTGCCAGTAGGTACTCCTCTGGAAACACCATATATTTT.

This clone came up a few times. The rearrangement links TRBV7-6 to TRBJ2-1; 7 nucleotides agree with TRBD2. Germline V CDR1 and CDR2: SGHVS, FNYEAQ. The CDR3 extends over 14 amino acids. The V gene end was trimmed by 5 bases and the J gene end by 7 bases; junction bases not matched to a gene: 8. DNA of the CDR3: TGTGCCAGCAGCCAGAAGACTAGCAAAAATGAGCAGTTCTTC. It codes for CASSQKTSKNEQFF.

The chain has TRBV12-5 and TRBJ2-1; D is perhaps TRBD1 (5 bases). The CDR3 is 15 amino acids. Germline V CDR1 and CDR2: LGHNT, FRNRAP. V lost 5 bases, J lost 7 bases, and 18 bases lay in between. Here the CDR3 reads CASGPGVQGNNEQFF. The DNA of the CDR3 is TGTGCTAGTGGTCCCGGCGTGCAGGGCAATAATGAGCAGTTCTTC. Using reference TRBV12-5 and TRBJ2-1 for the parts outside the CDR3, the full variable domain is DARVTQTPRHKVTEMGQEVTMRCQPILGHNTVFWYRQTMMQGLELLAYFRNRAPLDDSGMPKDRFSAEMPDATLATLKIQPSEPRDSAVYFCASGPGVQGNNEQFFGPGTRLTVL.

This CDR3 is CATGPPGWNTEAFF. The CDR3 nucleotides read TGTGCCACCGGGCCTCCAGGGTGGAACACTGAAGCTTTCTTT. V usage is TRBV6-6 and J usage is TRBJ1-1; D might be TRBD1 (5 bases). The length of the CDR3 is 14 residues. Germline V lookup: CDR1 MNHNY, CDR2 SVGAGI (reference sequence). V was cut by 10 bases and J by 1 base, with 16 bases left in between.

V gene TRBV5-1 combines with J gene TRBJ2-1, with 12 positions matching TRBD2. The V segment lost 3 bases and the J segment 6 bases; nucleotides outside the gene matches: 10. CDR3 size: 17 residues. Germline CDR1 SGHRS, CDR2 YFSETQ. This chain's CDR3 is CASSSYPTSGGVNEQFF. The CDR3 bases are TGCGCCAGCAGCTCCTACCCGACTAGCGGGGGTGTCAATGAGCAGTTCTTC.

The V call is TRBV10-3, the J call TRBJ1-2; D remains ambiguous. This CDR3 is built from 12 residues. In germline, CDR1 is ENHRY, CDR2 SYGVKD. The ends were cut back, 4 bases at V and 6 bases at J, with 9 bases in the middle. This chain's CDR3 is CAISARHDGYTF. CDR3 DNA: TGTGCCATCAGTGCCAGACATGATGGCTACACCTTC.

The V call is TRBV5-1, the J call TRBJ1-5; D is uncertain. This CDR3 region has 13 residues. Looked up from germline, CDR1 is SGHRS and CDR2 is YFSETQ. V was cut by 0 bases and J by 6 bases, with 7 bases left in between. The CDR3 sequence: CASSLGAGQPQHF. DNA for the CDR3: TGCGCCAGCAGCTTGGGGGCCGGTCAGCCCCAGCATTTT.

The chain couples TRBV9 to TRBJ1-1; TRBD1 matches at 7 bases. Germline trimming cut 0 bases from V and 2 bases from J; bases unmatched to any gene: 4. CDR3 length equals 15 residues. In germline, CDR1 is SGDLS, CDR2 YYNGEE. CDR3 DNA sequence: TGTGCCAGCAGCGTAGTAGGGGGCGCTAACACTGAAGCTTTCTTT. It encodes CASSVVGGANTEAFF. Looking up the rest from reference TRBV9 and TRBJ1-1 gives the full variable domain: DSGVTQTPKHLITATGQRVTLRCSPRSGDLSVYWYQQSLDQGLQFLIQYYNGEERAKGNILERFSAQQFPDLHSELNLSSLELGDSALYFCASSVVGGANTEAFFGQGTRLTVV.

The chain couples TRBV7-9 to TRBJ1-3; 7 bases are shared with TRBD1. Germline CDR1 SEHNR, CDR2 FQNEAQ (reference sequence). V lost 7 bases and J lost 0; bases outside the gene matches: 9. The CDR3 has 16 amino acids. The CDR3 reads CASTLGGPTSGNTIYF. In nucleotides, the CDR3 is TGTGCCAGCACCCTAGGGGGCCCGACCTCTGGAAACACCATATATTTT.

The chain joins TRBV19 to TRBJ1-5; D is perhaps TRBD1 (5 bases). The CDR3 covers 15 residues. Germline CDR1 is LNHDA and CDR2 is SQIVND (reference sequence). V lost 1 base and J lost 4, with 11 bases in between. The CDR3 spells CASSIAGLNNQPQHF. The CDR3 DNA sequence: TGTGCCAGTAGTATAGCAGGGTTGAATAATCAGCCCCAGCATTTT.

The V and J genes are TRBV19 and TRBJ1-4; 10 bases are shared with TRBD1. The CDR3 is made up of 18 amino acids. Germline lookup yields CDR1 LNHDA and CDR2 SQIVND (reference sequence). The trim removed 5 bases at V and 6 bases at J, leaving 15 bases unmatched. CDR3 DNA: TGTGCCAGTAGTCGTAGAACGACAGGGGGCCTCCGCCATGAAAAACTGTTTTTT. Its protein product is CASSRRTTGGLRHEKLFF.

CDR3 nucleotides: TGTGCCACCAGCGGAAACAGGGGGCGGAACTATGGCTACACCTTC. The encoded protein is CATSGNRGRNYGYTF. This chain joins TRBV15 and TRBJ1-2, with 9 nucleotides matching TRBD1. The ends lost 5 bases at V and 2 bases at J; junction bases unmatched: 6. Per the germline V gene, CDR1 is LNHNV and CDR2 is YYDKDF (reference sequence). The CDR3 has 15 amino acids.

The chain couples TRBV30 to TRBJ1-4; 11 nucleotides agree with TRBD1. Per germline, CDR1 GTSNPN and CDR2 SVGIG (reference sequence). This CDR3 spans 15 amino acids. J gave up 3 bases and V 1 base, and 1 base lay outside the gene matches. The CDR3 is CAWSEDRGPNEKLFF. CDR3 bases: TGTGCCTGGAGTGAGGACAGGGGGCCTAATGAAAAACTGTTTTTT.

J is TRBJ2-7 and V is TRBV30; tentative D call: TRBD1 (5 bases). CDR1 is GTSNPN, CDR2 SVGIG, per germline (reference sequence). This CDR3 contains 14 residues. V dropped 1 base and J dropped 5 bases, with 15 bases sitting between them. CDR3 residues: CAWSEQEIADEQYF. The CDR3 bases are TGTGCCTGGAGTGAACAGGAAATTGCAGACGAGCAGTACTTC.

This rearrangement joins TRBV5-6 to TRBJ2-3, with 7 bases identical to TRBD1. Germline CDR1 and CDR2: SGHDT and YYEEEE. The CDR3 is 17 amino acids. The J segment lost 1 base and the V segment lost 4 bases, leaving 12 bases of the junction unmatched. The CDR3 nucleotides are TGTGCCAGCAGCGGTGCCGCAGGGACAGAGGGCACAGATACGCAGTATTTT. The encoded protein is CASSGAAGTEGTDTQYF.

The V call is TRBV7-3, the J call TRBJ2-2; 7 positions agree with TRBD2. V was pared by 6 bases and J by 4 bases, with 8 bases of the junction left unmatched. Germline V gives CDR1 SGHTA, CDR2 FQGTGA. This CDR3 is built from 15 residues. For the CDR3, the DNA is TGTGCCAGCAGGCCGCCGGGACTATTCACCGGGGAGCTGTTTTTT. It yields the protein CASRPPGLFTGELFF. Together with reference TRBV7-3 and TRBJ2-2, the CDR3 gives the full variable domain: GAGVSQTPSNKVTEKGKYVELRCDPISGHTALYWYRQSLGQGPEFLIYFQGTGAADDSGLPNDRFFAVRPEGSVSTLKIQRTERGDSAVYLCASRPPGLFTGELFFGEGSRLTVL.

The sample holds a few counts of this clone. The V and J genes are TRBV30 and TRBJ1-4, with D tentatively TRBD1 (6 bases). Trimming left V 7 bases short and J 6 bases short, with 21 bases between. The CDR3 runs to 15 residues. Germline V gives CDR1 GTSNPN, CDR2 SVGIG (reference sequence). In DNA form, the CDR3 reads TGTGCCTATAGCGCAGGGGAACTGCCTGATGAAAAACTGTTTTTT. The encoded protein is CAYSAGELPDEKLFF.

This clone was picked up one time. CDR3 sequence (DNA): TGTGCCACCAGCAGGGTGCGGGGGGCGGCCCAAGAGACCCAGTACTTC. Translated: CATSRVRGAAQETQYF. The genes are TRBV15 and TRBJ2-5, with TRBD2 matching 8 bases. The V gene's germline CDR1 is LNHNV and CDR2 YYDKDF (reference sequence). This CDR3 region has 16 residues. V trimming: 3 bases; J trimming: 1 base; junction bases outside the gene matches: 7. Filled out from reference TRBV15 and TRBJ2-5, the complete variable domain reads DAMVIQNPRYQVTQFGKPVTLSCSQTLNHNVMYWYQQKSSQAPKLLFHYYDKDFNNEADTPDNFQSRRPNTSFCFLDIRSPGLGDTAMYLCATSRVRGAAQETQYFGPGTRLLVL.

This clone showed up just a few times. The chain combines TRBV5-4 with TRBJ1-4; no firm D call. Looked up from germline, CDR1 is SGHNT and CDR2 is YYREEE (reference sequence). This CDR3 region has 13 residues. V was cut by 3 bases and J by 4 bases, with 7 bases left in between. CDR3 amino acids: CASSSGVNEKLFF. CDR3 nucleotide sequence: TGTGCCAGCAGCTCCGGGGTTAATGAAAAACTGTTTTTT.

The V and J genes are TRBV11-2 and TRBJ2-7; TRBD2 matches 8 bases. CDR1 is SGHAT, CDR2 FQNNGV, per germline. V shed 5 bases and J 4 bases; nucleotides not matched to a gene: 7. The CDR3 extends over 14 amino acids. The CDR3 region is CASSPGRAGYEQYF. In nucleotides, the CDR3 is TGTGCCAGCAGCCCCGGGAGGGCCGGGTACGAGCAGTACTTC.

The chain uses TRBV30 and TRBJ1-1; D is possibly TRBD1 (6 bases). V lost 8 bases and J lost 7, with 20 bases in between. This CDR3 spans 13 amino acids. Per germline, CDR1 GTSNPN and CDR2 SVGIG (reference sequence). The CDR3 protein is CARRGAGSIEAFF. The CDR3, as DNA: TGTGCCCGGCGGGGGGCAGGGTCTATTGAAGCTTTCTTT.

The genes are TRBV14 and TRBJ2-2; 7 bases are shared with TRBD1. The CDR3 spans 16 residues. The ends lost 4 bases at V and 0 bases at J; junction bases unmatched: 5. Germline loops: CDR1 SGHDN, CDR2 FVKESK. The CDR3 nucleotides read TGTGCCAGCAGCCCGTGGACAGGAACGAACACCGGGGAGCTGTTTTTT. It codes for CASSPWTGTNTGELFF.

This rearrangement joins TRBV29-1 to TRBJ2-2, with unresolved D. The V and J ends lost 4 bases and 2 bases respectively, with 8 bases between them. The CDR3 covers 13 residues. Germline V CDR1 and CDR2: SQVTM, ANQGSEA. CDR3 protein: CSVVAANTGELFF. The CDR3 DNA follows: TGCAGCGTTGTGGCGGCCAACACCGGGGAGCTGTTTTTT.

This clone appeared a few times. The gene calls are TRBV11-2 and TRBJ1-1, with 8 positions matching TRBD1. The V gene end was trimmed by 2 bases and the J gene end by 6 bases; junction bases not matched to a gene: 5. The CDR3 length is 14 residues. Germline CDR1 SGHAT, CDR2 FQNNGV. The CDR3 nucleotides are TGTGCCAGCAGCTTAACGCAGGGGGCAGCTGAAGCTTTCTTT. Amino acid sequence: CASSLTQGAAEAFF.

With regard to this clone: Additional DNA sequences in this sample encode the identical CDR3. This chain links TRBV28 with TRBJ2-7; D possibly corresponds to TRBD1 (5 bases). Between the trimmed V and J ends, which lost 7 bases and 5 bases, there was a span of 18 bases. Germline V CDR1 and CDR2: MDHEN, SYDVKM. The CDR3 has 14 residues. The CDR3 loop reads CASTPSAGLNEQYF. In DNA form, the CDR3 reads TGTGCCAGCACCCCATCTGCAGGGCTGAACGAGCAGTACTTC.